The sequence of this TCR beta chain was determined in a study of monozygotic twins with inflammatory bowel disease. Template-switch reactions added UMIs with a 6-nucleotide sample barcode. With the 5' RACE reads reprocessed, TCRdb shows one record per CDR3 protein and no DNA. The table lists about 210,000 distinct CDR3 sequences. Whole-study results and caveats: The co-twins with IBD showed lower TCRbeta diversity (inverse Simpson) than their healthy siblings. Since immunosuppressive treatments differed, patient repertoires may have gained added variability.

In the case of this clonotype: Its target is not known.

The CDR3 covers 16 residues. The germline gives CDR1 MNHEY, CDR2 SMNVEV (reference sequence). The V gene is TRBV27, the J gene TRBJ2-2; checking the TCRdb D call of TRBD1 is not possible without DNA. The sample consisted of blood. The sequence came from a human donor with ulcerative colitis or Crohn's disease, or a healthy co-twin of an affected twin (not recorded which). CDR3 region: CASSLSYGTPSGELFF.